These 21 T cell receptor beta chains came from one sample sequenced in a study of cytomegalovirus exposure and HLA in healthy donors. 13 Jbeta primers and 60 Vbeta primers were used for the PCR. Sequencing was performed with immunoSEQ multiplex PCR; in TCRdb, only in-frame clones are kept and a portion is missing. The sample totals 68,000 or so clones. The sequenced sample was PBMCs. Every receptor here comes from a female donor in good health and CMV-seropositive.

CDR3 sequence (DNA): TGTGCCAGCAGCTACGGGACTTCCTTCTACGAGCAGTACTTC. It translates to CASSYGTSFYEQYF. This chain connects TRBV11-2 to TRBJ2-7, with D possibly being TRBD2 (6 bases). With 4 bases removed from V and 3 bases from J, the gap between germline ends came to 13 bases. Germline-derived CDR1 and CDR2 are SGHAT and FQNNGV. The CDR3 has 14 residues.

The chain combines TRBV6-6 with TRBJ1-6; D possibly corresponds to TRBD1 (6 bases). The CDR3 has 15 amino acids. CDR1 is MNHNY and CDR2 is SVGAGI in the germline V gene (reference sequence). Trimming left V 6 bases short and J 2 bases short, with 11 bases between. The CDR3 loop is CASRSRGTYNSPLHF. The CDR3 DNA sequence: TGTGCCAGCAGAAGCAGGGGCACCTATAATTCACCCCTCCACTTT.

The rearrangement links TRBV28 to TRBJ1-1, with D unresolved. Trimming stripped 8 bases from V and 0 bases from J, with 10 bases between. The CDR3 runs to 13 residues. The germline CDR1 and CDR2 sequences are MDHEN and SYDVKM. The CDR3 loop is CASGGSLNTEAFF. CDR3 nucleotide sequence: TGTGCCAGCGGAGGGTCCTTGAACACTGAAGCTTTCTTT.

The chain combines TRBV15 with TRBJ1-4; tentative D call: TRBD1 (5 bases). This CDR3 region has 12 residues. From germline, CDR1 is LNHNV and CDR2 YYDKDF (reference sequence). Trimming pared 1 base from V and 15 bases from J, leaving 12 bases between. This CDR3 reads CATSRGVEGMFF. The CDR3 nucleotides read TGTGCCACCAGCAGAGGAGTGGAGGGGATGTTTTTT.

The genes are TRBV6-6 and TRBJ1-6, with D maybe TRBD1 (5 bases). From germline, CDR1 is MNHNY and CDR2 SVGAGI (reference sequence). The CDR3 covers 12 residues. V was trimmed by 7 bases and J by 10 bases, leaving 11 bases between them. The chain's CDR3 is CASTTAKSPLHF. The CDR3 DNA is TGTGCCAGCACGACAGCTAAATCACCCCTCCACTTT.

This clone is called medium-sized (0.01 to 0.1%) based on its frequency. Its ends do not fully match the called genes, so a read error is possible. Distinct nucleotide sequences in the sample also encode this CDR3. This sequence joins TRBV7-6 and TRBJ1-1; D may be TRBD1 (6 bases). CDR1 is SGHVS, CDR2 FNYEAQ, per germline. CDR3 length: 15 residues. This CDR3 is CASSLSGGAETEAFF. The CDR3 DNA is TGCGCCAGCAGCTTATCGGGGGGCGCGGAAACTGAAGCTTTCTTT.

The CDR3 protein is CASSSFHPGQGGTEAFF. DNA of the CDR3: TGTGCCAGCAGTTCGTTTCACCCAGGGCAGGGGGGCACTGAAGCTTTCTTT. The V gene is TRBV27, the J gene TRBJ1-1; 7 bases map to TRBD1. CDR1 and CDR2 (germline): MNHEY, SMNVEV (reference sequence). Trimming cost V 4 bases and J 4 bases; bases outside gene matches: 15. There are 17 residues in the CDR3.

J is TRBJ2-7 and V is TRBV11-2, with D possibly being TRBD2 (7 bases). The V gene's germline CDR1 is SGHAT and CDR2 FQNNGV. The CDR3 consists of 16 residues. V lost 1 base, J lost 2 bases, and 15 bases lay in between. DNA of the CDR3: TGTGCCAGCAGCTTAGCGGGGGGCTATAGGACCTACGAGCAGTACTTC. It yields the protein CASSLAGGYRTYEQYF.

The CDR3 bases are TGTGCCAGCAGCGGACAGGTCCCTGAAGCTTTCTTT. It codes for CASSGQVPEAFF. V gene TRBV6-1 combines with J gene TRBJ1-1, with 7 bases aligning to TRBD1. V lost 6 bases to trimming and J lost 6 bases; unmatched junction nucleotides: 4. CDR3 length: 12 amino acids. Per the germline V gene, CDR1 is MNHNS and CDR2 is SASEGT.

By frequency, this clone is medium-sized. This rearrangement joins TRBV9 to TRBJ2-1, with TRBD2 matching over 10 bases. This CDR3 is 19 amino acids long. V was clipped by 3 bases and J by 0 bases; unmatched bases: 12. Germline loops: CDR1 SGDLS, CDR2 YYNGEE. The CDR3 loop reads CASSALAGALPSSYNEQFF. The CDR3 DNA is TGTGCCAGCAGCGCGCTAGCGGGGGCGCTACCGAGCTCCTACAATGAGCAGTTCTTC.

V is TRBV25-1 and J is TRBJ2-6; the D gene is possibly TRBD1 (6 bases). The V gene's germline CDR1 is MGHDK and CDR2 SYGVNS. CDR3 length equals 14 residues. Trimming stripped 7 bases from V and 0 bases from J, with 7 bases between. CDR3 in amino acids: CASTTGSGANVLTF. In nucleotides, the CDR3 is TGTGCCAGCACGACAGGCTCTGGGGCCAACGTCCTGACTTTC.

The chain carries TRBV4-1 and TRBJ1-1; D remains unclear. Trimming shortened V by 5 bases and J by 7 bases, and 14 bases separated the two germline ends. CDR1 is MGHRA, CDR2 YSYEKL, per germline. This CDR3 spans 13 amino acids. CDR3 sequence (DNA): TGCGCCAGCAGCACTTTGGTACGGGATGAAGCTTTCTTT. Its translation: CASSTLVRDEAFF.

The rearrangement uses TRBV19 and TRBJ2-7; TRBD2 agrees at 7 bases. CDR3 size: 14 residues. In germline, CDR1 is LNHDA, CDR2 SQIVND (reference sequence). V lost 6 bases to trimming and J lost 5 bases; unmatched junction nucleotides: 10. The CDR3 spells CASRTTRGGDEQYF. The CDR3, as DNA: TGTGCCAGTAGGACGACAAGGGGAGGGGACGAGCAGTACTTC.

The chain uses TRBV16 and TRBJ2-2; 8 nucleotides match TRBD1. Germline CDR1 KGHSY, CDR2 FQNENV. With 0 bases clipped from V and 3 bases from J, the junction kept 3 bases outside the gene matches. The CDR3 contains 16 residues. The CDR3 loop is CASSQSDRVDTGELFF. CDR3 in DNA: TGTGCCAGCAGCCAATCGGACAGGGTAGACACCGGGGAGCTGTTTTTT.

The chain employs TRBV29-1 and TRBJ1-2; D is ambiguous. The V gene lost 3 bases and the J gene lost 4 bases, with 12 bases spanning the gap. Looked up from germline, CDR1 is SQVTM and CDR2 is ANQGSEA. This CDR3 has 13 residues. The CDR3 DNA reads TGCAGCGTTGACCTGATCGGCGGCTATGGCTACACCTTC. This gives the protein CSVDLIGGYGYTF.

V usage is TRBV19 and J usage is TRBJ1-1; D is ambiguous. V lost 2 bases to trimming and J lost 3 bases, with 4 bases between them. The CDR3 contains 12 residues. Germline V gene lookup returns CDR1 LNHDA and CDR2 SQIVND (reference sequence). CDR3 nucleotides: TGTGCCAGTAGTATACGGGACACTGAAGCTTTCTTT. It encodes CASSIRDTEAFF.

The chain has TRBV10-3 and TRBJ1-1; 7 bases are shared with TRBD1. The CDR3 is 13 residues long. J was trimmed by 1 base and V by 9 bases; bases with no gene match: 5. CDR1 and CDR2 (germline): ENHRY, SYGVKD. This CDR3 reads CAIRDSGNTEAFF. CDR3 DNA: TGTGCCATTAGGGACAGTGGGAACACTGAAGCTTTCTTT.

The J gene is TRBJ2-7, the V gene TRBV29-1; the D gene is possibly TRBD2 (6 bases). The CDR3 consists of 14 residues. The V end lost 4 bases, the J end lost 1 base, and 14 bases lay between the germline ends. The V gene's germline CDR1 is SQVTM and CDR2 ANQGSEA. CDR3 region: CSVAGGTESYEQYF. The CDR3 DNA follows: TGCAGCGTTGCCGGCGGGACGGAGTCCTACGAGCAGTACTTC.

The V and J genes are TRBV5-1 and TRBJ2-3; 9 positions match TRBD1. The V segment lost 0 bases and the J segment 6 bases; nucleotides outside the gene matches: 5. CDR3 size: 15 residues. CDR1 is SGHRS and CDR2 is YFSETQ in the germline V gene. CDR3 in amino acids: CASSLAGDRADTQYF. CDR3 nucleotides: TGCGCCAGCAGCTTGGCCGGGGACAGGGCGGATACGCAGTATTTT.

The V and J genes are TRBV7-9 and TRBJ1-2; no reliable D call. The germline V gene has CDR1 SEHNR and CDR2 FQNEAQ (reference sequence). Trimming stripped 1 base from V and 4 bases from J, with 10 bases between. The CDR3 has 14 amino acids. The CDR3 DNA sequence: TGTGCCAGCAGCTTAGAGGAGGGTAGCTATGGCTACACCTTC. This translates into CASSLEEGSYGYTF.

The chain combines TRBV19 with TRBJ1-2; D possibly corresponds to TRBD1 (5 bases). The CDR3 runs to 14 residues. V lost 5 bases, J lost 2 bases, and 12 bases lay in between. Germline V gene lookup returns CDR1 LNHDA and CDR2 SQIVND (reference sequence). The CDR3: CASSRSGGNYGYTF. Here the CDR3 DNA reads TGTGCCAGTAGTCGGTCGGGGGGGAACTATGGCTACACCTTC.